These T cell receptor beta chains were read from a single sample in a study of T-cell memory formation after mild COVID-19. Each CDR3 protein gets one entry after TCRdb re-called the 5' RACE reads with MiXCR. The table records about 340,000 distinct CDR3 sequences, about an eighth of them present only once. Sequencing used PBMCs or a T cell subset sorted from them (not recorded which). These receptors were taken from a young man who had mild COVID-19 (a few samples of this study predate the infection). Cell type and time point are not known. Both conserved end residues are part of each CDR3. A D gene is named only where the DNA matches it firmly. A row's size may be missing; if present it is once, few, many or a size class.

j_gene	v_gene	d_gene	abundance	CDR3nt	CDR3aa
TRBJ1-1	TRBV5-6	.	.	TGTGCCAGCAGCTTGGGTCCGCTAGGTGAAACTGAAGCTTTCTTT	CASSLGPLGETEAFF
TRBJ2-1	TRBV5-5	.	few	TGTGCCAGCAGCGGCTTGAACAATGAGCAGTTCTTC	CASSGLNNEQFF
TRBJ2-3	TRBV6-5	.	few	TGTGCCAGCAATTCTAAGGATACGCAGTATTTT	CASNSKDTQYF
TRBJ2-7	TRBV7-9	.	few	TGTGCCAGCAGCCCCTCCGGGACGGCCCCCTACGAGCAGTACTTC	CASSPSGTAPYEQYF
TRBJ2-1	TRBV29-1	.	.	TGCAGCGTTGGTAATTGGGCGGATGAGCAGTTCTTC	CSVGNWADEQFF
TRBJ2-3	TRBV20-1	.	few	TGCAGTGCTAGAGATCGCCTAGCGACTAGCACAGATACGCAGTATTTT	CSARDRLATSTDTQYF
TRBJ2-5	TRBV4-1	.	many	TGCGCCAGCAGCCGCCCAGGCCAAGAGACCCAGTACTTC	CASSRPGQETQYF
TRBJ1-2	TRBV18	.	.	TGTGCCAGCTCACCACCGGGGACAAACCATGGCTACACCTTC	CASSPPGTNHGYTF
TRBJ2-3	TRBV13	.	.	TGTGCCAGCAGCTTAAGGGACATTAGCACAGATACGCAGTATTTT	CASSLRDISTDTQYF
TRBJ2-5	TRBV24-1	.	.	TGTGCCACCGAGCCTTTCTCTGGAGAGACCCAGTACTTC	CATEPFSGETQYF